Shown below are 25 T cell receptor beta chains from a single sample sequenced in a study of blood T cell repertoires in COVID-19. Here immunoSEQ multiplex PCR was the method, and the copy in TCRdb shows in-frame clones only, minus some. The repertoire holds about 260,000 clones, with about 87% as singletons. The sample consisted of peripheral blood. The receptors originated from a woman aged 55-70 years with COVID-19, enrolled during active disease.

This clone was detected a few times. The V and J genes are TRBV4-2 and TRBJ1-2; D is uncertain. The CDR3 has 13 amino acids. CDR1 is LGHNA, CDR2 YNFKEQ, per germline. Trimming removed 0 bases from V and 7 bases from J, with 9 bases in between. The CDR3 loop reads CASSQDPSVGYTF. CDR3 DNA: TGTGCCAGCAGCCAAGATCCAAGCGTTGGCTACACCTTC.

Notes on this clone: The sample holds other DNA sequences that translate to the same CDR3. The rearrangement uses TRBV6-2 or TRBV6-3 and TRBJ2-6, with D tentatively TRBD2 (6 bases). V was trimmed by 2 bases and J by 2 bases, leaving 7 bases between them. CDR1 and CDR2 (germline): MNHEY, SVGEGT. CDR3 length: 15 amino acids. CDR3 sequence: CASSYGGAGANVLTF. The CDR3 DNA is TGTGCCAGCAGTTACGGCGGGGCTGGGGCCAACGTCCTGACTTTC.

This rearrangement joins TRBV10-3 to TRBJ2-7; TRBD2 matches at 13 bases. Germline assignment: CDR1 ENHRY and CDR2 SYGVKD. The ends lost 0 bases at V and 9 bases at J; junction bases unmatched: 8. CDR3 length: 16 amino acids. This chain's CDR3 is CAISESLGLAGLRQYF. CDR3 coding DNA: TGTGCCATCAGTGAGTCGTTGGGACTAGCGGGATTACGGCAGTACTTC.

This chain joins TRBV3-1 (or the pseudogene TRBV3-2) and TRBJ2-3; possible D gene TRBD2, 6 bases. Between the trimmed V and J ends, which lost 4 bases and 1 base, there was a span of 12 bases. CDR3 length equals 15 residues. CDR1 and CDR2 from the germline V gene are LGHDT and YNNKEL (reference sequence). The CDR3 DNA follows: TGTGCCAGCAGCCGCCGGGTAGCGGGCACAGATACGCAGTATTTT. Amino acid sequence: CASSRRVAGTDTQYF.

The chain is built from TRBV27 and TRBJ1-2; D is possibly TRBD1 (5 bases). Per the germline V gene, CDR1 is MNHEY and CDR2 is SMNVEV (reference sequence). Deletions cut 0 bases from V and 1 base from J, with 6 bases between. This CDR3 spans 14 amino acids. The CDR3 nucleotides are TGTGCCAGCAGTTTATCTCAGGGTAACTATGGCTACACCTTC. Protein sequence: CASSLSQGNYGYTF.

This sequence joins TRBV28 and TRBJ2-7, with a weak D call TRBD2 (5 bases). Germline V lookup: CDR1 MDHEN, CDR2 SYDVKM. Trimming stripped 6 bases from V and 6 bases from J, with 21 bases between. This CDR3 region has 15 residues. CDR3 coding DNA: TGTGCCAGCAGGTCTACACTAGGCGGTGTATTCGAGCAGTACTTC. It codes for CASRSTLGGVFEQYF.

The V call is TRBV18, the J call TRBJ1-1; 7 bases line up with TRBD1. The CDR3 sequence is 16 residues long. Looked up from germline, CDR1 is KGHSH and CDR2 is LQKENI. Trimming cost V 3 bases and J 0 bases; bases outside gene matches: 7. The CDR3 loop is CASSPGVGQMNTEAFF. In nucleotides, the CDR3 is TGTGCCAGCTCACCGGGAGTGGGACAGATGAACACTGAAGCTTTCTTT. The full variable domain, with the rest looked up from reference TRBV18 and TRBJ1-1, is NAGVMQNPRHLVRRRGQEARLRCSPMKGHSHVYWYRQLPEEGLKFMVYLQKENIIDESGMPKERFSAEFPKEGPSILRIQQVVRGDSAAYFCASSPGVGQMNTEAFFGQGTRLTVV.

This clone was found a few times. The chain joins TRBV11-2 to TRBJ2-7; weak D call: TRBD1 (5 bases). Germline loops: CDR1 SGHAT, CDR2 FQNNGV. The CDR3 loop spans 15 amino acids. The V end was cut by 3 bases, the J end by 0 bases, with 12 bases between. CDR3 amino acids: CASSLGQGSSYEQYF. The CDR3 DNA reads as TGTGCCAGCAGCTTGGGGCAGGGCAGCTCCTACGAGCAGTACTTC.

The gene calls are TRBV4-1 and TRBJ1-4, with 8 bases matching TRBD1. Germline V CDR1 and CDR2: MGHRA, YSYEKL. This CDR3 comprises 16 residues. With 0 bases clipped from V and 7 bases from J, the junction kept 7 bases outside the gene matches. The CDR3 is CASSQDPTGEGEKLFF. CDR3 DNA sequence: TGCGCCAGCAGCCAAGACCCGACAGGGGAGGGTGAAAAACTGTTTTTT.

The genes are TRBV28 and TRBJ2-1, with TRBD2 matching over 8 bases. The CDR3 length is 15 residues. Germline V gene data show CDR1 as MDHEN and CDR2 as SYDVKM. Trimming took 5 bases from V and 7 from J; bases not matched to a gene: 10. CDR3 DNA sequence: TGTGCCAGCAGTCCCCCCCCGGGAGGGATAAATGAGCAGTTCTTC. Translation gives CASSPPPGGINEQFF.

V usage is TRBV19 and J usage is TRBJ1-1; 7 positions match TRBD1. The length of the CDR3 is 14 residues. CDR1 LNHDA and CDR2 SQIVND come from the germline V gene (reference sequence). Trimming took 2 bases from V and 6 from J; bases not matched to a gene: 6. The chain's CDR3 is CASSILQGSAEAFF. DNA of the CDR3: TGTGCCAGTAGTATATTACAGGGGAGCGCTGAAGCTTTCTTT.

J is TRBJ2-7 and V is TRBV7-2, with D hard to call. V lost 0 bases, J lost 3 bases, and 12 bases lay in between. The CDR3 is 15 residues long. Germline V gene lookup returns CDR1 SGHTA and CDR2 FQGNSA. CDR3 sequence (DNA): TGTGCCAGCAGCTTAGCGCCACAATTATTCTACGAGCAGTACTTC. Encoded protein: CASSLAPQLFYEQYF.

The J gene is TRBJ1-1, the V gene TRBV1; TRBD1, the D gene given by the table, was not confirmed from the DNA. TRBV1 represents a pseudogene. This CDR3 is built from 12 residues. The CDR3 DNA reads as TGCACCAGCACGTCTGGCTACACTGAAGCTTTCTTT. It is translated as CTSTSGYTEAFF.

The chain employs TRBV10-3 and TRBJ2-7; the D is unclear. V dropped 4 bases and J dropped 2 bases, with 6 bases sitting between them. This CDR3 spans 12 amino acids. CDR1 and CDR2 from the germline V gene are ENHRY and SYGVKD. Here the CDR3 DNA reads TGTGCCATCAGTGCCCGGGCCTACGAGCAGTACTTC. Amino acid sequence: CAISARAYEQYF.

The chain joins TRBV21-1 to TRBJ2-7; the D call in the table, TRBD2, was not verified against the DNA. TRBV21-1 is annotated as a pseudogene. The CDR3 covers 16 residues. This CDR3 reads CASSRAVEGHYYEQYF. The CDR3 DNA is TGTGCCAGCAGCAGGGCGGTTGAGGGCCACTACTACGAGCAGTACTTC.

V gene TRBV5-1 combines with J gene TRBJ1-3; D ambiguous. Per the germline V gene, CDR1 is SGHRS and CDR2 is YFSETQ. This CDR3 has 14 amino acids. V was cut by 1 base and J by 1 base, with 6 bases left in between. The CDR3 DNA follows: TGCGCCAGCAGCTTGCCGGGGTCTGGAAACACCATATATTTT. It encodes CASSLPGSGNTIYF.

The CDR3 loop reads CASLFPGVDTEAFF. CDR3 in DNA: TGTGCCAGCCTATTCCCCGGGGTCGACACTGAAGCTTTCTTT. The chain employs TRBV28 and TRBJ1-1, with D uncertain. The V and J ends lost 8 bases and 3 bases respectively, with 16 bases between them. The germline CDR1 and CDR2 sequences are MDHEN and SYDVKM. The CDR3 covers 14 residues.

This chain connects TRBV28 to TRBJ1-1; TRBD1 matches at 8 bases. The CDR3 loop spans 14 amino acids. Germline V lookup: CDR1 MDHEN, CDR2 SYDVKM. Losses at the gene ends were 2 bases for V and 6 bases for J; bases not matched to a gene: 5. The CDR3 spells CASSLMGQVSEAFF. In nucleotides, the CDR3 is TGTGCCAGCAGTTTAATGGGACAGGTCTCTGAAGCTTTCTTT.

V is TRBV28 and J is TRBJ1-3; no clear D gene. Trimming cost V 7 bases and J 0 bases, with 10 bases left between them. This CDR3 is 14 amino acids long. The germline CDR1 and CDR2 sequences are MDHEN and SYDVKM. The CDR3 nucleotides read TGTGCCAGCACGCGGCCGACCTCTGGAAACACCATATATTTT. Protein product: CASTRPTSGNTIYF. The variable domain in full, with the rest retrieved from reference TRBV28 and TRBJ1-3, is DVKVTQSSRYLVKRTGEKVFLECVQDMDHENMFWYRQDPGLGLRLIYFSYDVKMKEKGDIPEGYSVSREKKERFSLILESASTNQTSMYLCASTRPTSGNTIYFGEGSWLTVV.

The CDR3: CASSYPRNTEAFF. The CDR3, as DNA: TGTGCCAGCAGTTACCCGAGGAACACTGAAGCTTTCTTT. This chain uses TRBV6-6 with TRBJ1-1; no definite D call. The CDR3 covers 13 residues. V was clipped by 2 bases and J by 1 base, with 5 bases between them. The germline V gene encodes CDR1 MNHNY and CDR2 SVGAGI (reference sequence).

In this sample, this clone turned up many times. Other DNA sequences in this sample translate to the same CDR3. The chain is built from TRBV7-9 and TRBJ1-5; D is undetermined. V dropped 5 bases and J dropped 2 bases, with 7 bases sitting between them. Germline CDR1 and CDR2: SEHNR and FQNEAQ (reference sequence). The CDR3 is 13 residues long. CDR3 residues: CASSRGGNQPQHF. In nucleotides, the CDR3 is TGTGCCAGCAGCCGCGGCGGCAATCAGCCCCAGCATTTT. The whole variable domain, remainder taken from reference TRBV7-9 and TRBJ1-5, is DTGVSQNPRHKITKRGQNVTFRCDPISEHNRLYWYRQTLGQGPEFLTYFQNEAQLEKSRLLSDRFSAERPKGSFSTLEIQRTEQGDSAMYLCASSRGGNQPQHFGDGTRLSIL.

The chain uses TRBV19 and TRBJ2-5; D is possibly TRBD2 (5 bases). Germline CDR1 LNHDA, CDR2 SQIVND (reference sequence). Trimming took off 4 bases at V and 3 bases at J, with 12 bases between the two ends. The CDR3 is made up of 14 amino acids. The CDR3 nucleotides are TGTGCCAGTAGTACGGTTCGGGGAGAAGAGACCCAGTACTTC. Amino acids: CASSTVRGEETQYF.

This chain uses TRBV6-6 with TRBJ1-2; maybe TRBD1 (5 bases). V gave up 2 bases and J gave up 7 bases, with 14 bases separating them. The CDR3 has 14 amino acids. Germline assignment: CDR1 MNHNY and CDR2 SVGAGI (reference sequence). CDR3 in DNA: TGTGCCAGCAGTTACGGTTGGGGGGACGGTGGCTACACCTTC. This sequence encodes CASSYGWGDGGYTF.

The chain couples TRBV15 to TRBJ2-7; unclear D gene. The V end lost 4 bases, the J end lost 1 base, and 8 bases lay between the germline ends. Germline assignment: CDR1 LNHNV and CDR2 YYDKDF (reference sequence). This CDR3 has 13 amino acids. This CDR3 reads CATSKDRSYEQYF. The CDR3 nucleotides read TGTGCCACCAGCAAAGACCGGTCCTACGAGCAGTACTTC. The full variable domain, its missing parts supplied by reference TRBV15 and TRBJ2-7, is DAMVIQNPRYQVTQFGKPVTLSCSQTLNHNVMYWYQQKSSQAPKLLFHYYDKDFNNEADTPDNFQSRRPNTSFCFLDIRSPGLGDTAMYLCATSKDRSYEQYFGPGTRLTVT.

The V and J genes are TRBV30 and TRBJ2-7; D is possibly TRBD1 (6 bases). V was cut by 4 bases and J by 6 bases, with 19 bases left in between. The length of the CDR3 is 14 residues. CDR1 and CDR2 (germline): GTSNPN, SVGIG (reference sequence). As DNA, the CDR3 is TGTGCCTGGACCCAAACAGGGTTTCGGATCGAGCAGTACTTC. Amino acids: CAWTQTGFRIEQYF.